A single sample gave rise to the 22 T cell receptor beta chains below, sequenced in a study of CD8 T cells in Susac syndrome. An input of roughly 0.5 to 1 ug of RNA was subjected to reverse transcription using random hexamers. TCRdb analysed the immunoSEQ multiplex PCR reads with MiXCR anew, one entry per CDR3 protein. In the table there are about 150,000 distinct CDR3 sequences, around 95% of which are singletons. The sequencing input was CD8+ T cells from PBMCs. The receptors come from a human donor with multiple sclerosis.

This clonotype was seen once. The genes are TRBV29-1 and TRBJ1-2; D might be TRBD1 (5 bases). V was clipped by 7 bases and J by 4 bases, with 16 bases between them. Germline assignment: CDR1 SQVTM and CDR2 ANQGSEA. The CDR3 runs 13 residues. This CDR3 is CSGGSGVGYGYTF. CDR3 sequence (DNA): TGCAGCGGCGGATCGGGGGTTGGCTATGGCTACACCTTC.

V and J are TRBV30 and TRBJ2-5; 9 bases agree with TRBD2. The CDR3 spans 16 residues. Germline CDR1 is GTSNPN and CDR2 is SVGIG (reference sequence). Germline trimming cut 1 base from V and 2 bases from J; bases unmatched to any gene: 8. The DNA for the CDR3 is TGTGCCTGGAGTGGTAGGAGCGGGGGGCCTCAAGAGACCCAGTACTTC. Translated: CAWSGRSGGPQETQYF.

CDR3 nucleotide sequence: TGTGCCAGTAGTATAGACGACTACAATGAGCAGTTCTTC. Protein: CASSIDDYNEQFF. This rearrangement joins TRBV19 to TRBJ2-1, with no clear D. V lost 0 bases and J 3 bases, leaving 3 bases between the germline ends. The length of the CDR3 is 13 residues. Germline values: CDR1 LNHDA, CDR2 SQIVND (reference sequence).

The chain uses TRBV5-4 and TRBJ1-2; weak D call: TRBD1 (5 bases). With 2 bases removed from V and 4 bases from J, the gap between germline ends came to 18 bases. CDR1 is SGHNT and CDR2 is YYREEE in the germline V gene (reference sequence). The CDR3 length is 16 residues. CDR3 sequence reads: CASSLPTGDLGYGYTF. The CDR3 nucleotides are TGTGCCAGCAGCTTACCCACAGGAGATCTTGGCTATGGCTACACCTTC.

The V gene is TRBV18, the J gene TRBJ2-7, with 7 positions matching TRBD1. V trimming: 2 bases; J trimming: 2 bases; junction bases outside the gene matches: 3. CDR1 is KGHSH, CDR2 LQKENI, per germline. CDR3 length equals 14 residues. CDR3 amino acids: CASSPETGTYEQYV. The CDR3 coding sequence is TGTGCCAGCTCACCAGAGACAGGGACCTACGAGCAGTACGTC.

V usage is TRBV7-9 and J usage is TRBJ1-5, with D perhaps TRBD1 (5 bases). This CDR3 has 14 residues. With 5 bases removed from V and 5 bases from J, the gap between germline ends came to 13 bases. Germline V lookup: CDR1 SEHNR, CDR2 FQNEAQ (reference sequence). The CDR3 spells CASSIGGTDQPQHF. CDR3 DNA: TGTGCCAGCAGCATAGGAGGGACTGATCAGCCCCAGCATTTT.

The chain combines TRBV6-5 with TRBJ2-7, with D hard to call. With 2 bases removed from V and 0 bases from J, the gap between germline ends came to 20 bases. The length of the CDR3 is 18 residues. The germline V gene has CDR1 MNHEY and CDR2 SVGAGI. The CDR3 nucleotides are TGTGCCAGCAGTTACCTTAGTTCAGGCTTCACGAGCTCCTACGAGCAGTACTTC. As protein: CASSYLSSGFTSSYEQYF.

This rearrangement joins TRBV9 to TRBJ1-2, with TRBD1 matching over 9 bases. The CDR3 contains 15 residues. The germline V gene encodes CDR1 SGDLS and CDR2 YYNGEE. Unmatched junction bases numbered 8, after V lost 4 bases and J lost 4 bases. This CDR3 reads CASSPRTGEFYGYTF. CDR3 nucleotide sequence: TGTGCCAGCAGCCCACGGACAGGGGAATTCTATGGCTACACCTTC.

The chain uses TRBV2 and TRBJ2-1, with D perhaps assigned TRBD1 or TRBD2 (5 bases each). The CDR3 runs to 12 residues. CDR1 and CDR2 (germline): SNHLY, FYNNEI. Trimming left V 8 bases short and J 10 bases short, with 15 bases between. This CDR3 is CASAGTHGEQFF. As DNA, the CDR3 is TGTGCCAGCGCCGGGACGCACGGCGAGCAGTTCTTC.

The chain carries TRBV20-1 and TRBJ1-5; D gene ambiguous. The V end was cut by 3 bases, the J end by 3 bases, with 21 bases between. This CDR3 spans 17 amino acids. Germline loops: CDR1 DFQATT, CDR2 SNEGSKA (reference sequence). The DNA of the CDR3 is TGCAGTGCTAGTGTACGTTTATCGCACAGTTCCAATCAGCCCCAGCATTTT. Residues: CSASVRLSHSSNQPQHF.

The V gene is TRBV29-1, the J gene TRBJ1-1, with unresolved D. The CDR3 is made up of 14 amino acids. CDR1 and CDR2 (germline): SQVTM, ANQGSEA. Trimming pared 1 base from V and 0 bases from J, leaving 9 bases between. CDR3 loop: CSVEGFRLNTEAFF. The CDR3 nucleotides are TGCAGCGTTGAAGGGTTCAGGCTGAACACTGAAGCTTTCTTT.

The gene calls are TRBV30 and TRBJ1-1; tentative D call: TRBD1 (6 bases). The germline V gene has CDR1 GTSNPN and CDR2 SVGIG (reference sequence). Trimming stripped 7 bases from V and 6 bases from J, with 15 bases between. This CDR3 comprises 12 residues. The CDR3 reads CAYGGGGAEAFF. The CDR3 DNA reads as TGTGCCTATGGAGGGGGGGGAGCTGAAGCTTTCTTT.

In its sample, this clonotype was seen once. The CDR3 coding sequence is TGCGCCAGCAGCGGGCGGGGCTGCGAGGCCGGGGAGCTGTTTTTT. Translated: CASSGRGCEAGELFF. The chain joins TRBV23-1 to TRBJ2-2; D is possibly TRBD2 (6 bases). TRBV23-1 is annotated as an ORF whose role is uncertain. V was pared by 6 bases and J by 6 bases, with 17 bases between. The CDR3 sequence is 15 residues long.

V is TRBV30 and J is TRBJ2-3, with unresolved D. Germline values: CDR1 GTSNPN, CDR2 SVGIG (reference sequence). This CDR3 comprises 14 residues. Trimming took off 4 bases at V and 1 base at J, with 12 bases between the two ends. CDR3 bases: TGTGCCTGGAATTCGATCCCTGGCACAGATACGCAGTATTTT. Translated, it gives CAWNSIPGTDTQYF.

This chain connects TRBV20-1 to TRBJ2-1; D is ambiguous. V lost 4 bases to trimming and J lost 0 bases, with 10 bases between them. This CDR3 has 14 residues. Germline CDR1 and CDR2: DFQATT and SNEGSKA (reference sequence). The CDR3 loop is CSANSWGSYNEQFF. The CDR3 DNA follows: TGCAGTGCTAATAGTTGGGGCTCCTACAATGAGCAGTTCTTC.

The chain links TRBV19 to TRBJ1-1, with D possibly matching TRBD1 (6 bases). CDR1 and CDR2 from the germline V gene are LNHDA and SQIVND (reference sequence). Between the trimmed V and J ends, which lost 1 base and 0 bases, there was a span of 9 bases. CDR3 length: 15 amino acids. The CDR3 protein is CASSIGTGMNTEAFF. The CDR3 nucleotides read TGTGCCAGTAGTATAGGAACAGGGATGAACACTGAAGCTTTCTTT.

The rearrangement links TRBV30 to TRBJ1-5, with TRBD1 matching over 10 bases. Germline V gene sequence: CDR1 GTSNPN, CDR2 SVGIG (reference sequence). The CDR3 is made up of 15 amino acids. Trimming cost V 5 bases and J 7 bases; bases outside gene matches: 11. The CDR3 DNA sequence: TGTGCCTGGGCCACCGGGACAGGGGCCCTCCAGCCCCAGCATTTT. As protein: CAWATGTGALQPQHF.

The rearrangement links TRBV5-1 to TRBJ2-7; D perhaps matches TRBD2 (6 bases). CDR3 length: 16 residues. V was trimmed by 4 bases and J by 0 bases, leaving 17 bases between them. Germline assignment: CDR1 SGHRS and CDR2 YFSETQ. The CDR3 is CASSRPSADISYEQYF. The CDR3 DNA sequence: TGCGCCAGCAGCAGACCTAGCGCGGATATCTCCTACGAGCAGTACTTC.

J is TRBJ1-2 and V is TRBV30; D unclear. V was pared by 4 bases and J by 8 bases, with 20 bases between. The CDR3 length is 14 residues. The germline CDR1 and CDR2 sequences are GTSNPN and SVGIG (reference sequence). CDR3 bases: TGTGCCTGGACCATCGAGACATCCGGGAGCGGCTACACCTTC. Encoded protein: CAWTIETSGSGYTF.

This clonotype was detected only once. The chain couples TRBV2 to TRBJ2-7; weak D call: TRBD2 (5 bases). The germline gives CDR1 SNHLY, CDR2 FYNNEI. There are 15 residues in the CDR3. V shed 0 bases and J shed 2 bases, with 11 bases lying between them. For the CDR3, the DNA is TGTGCCAGCAGTGAAGCGCGGGTCGAACCCTACGAGCAGTACGTC. Translating gives CASSEARVEPYEQYV.

V is TRBV20-1 and J is TRBJ2-3, with TRBD2 matching over 12 bases. Germline CDR1 and CDR2: DFQATT and SNEGSKA (reference sequence). This CDR3 has 19 residues. V was pared by 3 bases and J by 1 base, with 14 bases of the junction left unmatched. In nucleotides, the CDR3 is TGCAGTGCTAGCCTAAACCCCCTAGCGGGGGGGTGGGGCACAGATACGCAGTATTTT. Translation: CSASLNPLAGGWGTDTQYF.

The V and J genes are TRBV5-1 and TRBJ2-5, with TRBD2 as a possible D gene (5 bases). V lost 4 bases and J 4 bases, leaving 17 bases between the germline ends. CDR1 is SGHRS and CDR2 is YFSETQ in the germline V gene. The CDR3 totals 15 residues. This CDR3 reads CASSPTEAGGETQYF. The CDR3 nucleotides read TGCGCCAGCAGCCCGACGGAGGCAGGAGGAGAGACCCAGTACTTC.